Each of the 28 T cell receptor beta chains below was sequenced from the same sample in a study of blood T cell repertoires in COVID-19. Libraries were prepared by immunoSEQ multiplex PCR; TCRdb keeps only in-frame clonotypes and omits some of them. This table holds more than 250,000 clones, around 83% found once. The sequencing input was peripheral blood. All receptors come from a woman aged 45-60 years with acute or convalescent COVID-19.

This clone was observed once. The V and J genes are TRBV6-5 and TRBJ1-2; D remains unclear. CDR1 and CDR2 (germline): MNHEY, SVGAGI. V lost 10 bases and J lost 8, with 17 bases in between. The CDR3 sequence is 12 residues long. The CDR3 DNA reads as TGTGCCACCGACTACACCCTAAAAGGCTACACCTTC. Translated, it gives CATDYTLKGYTF.

In this sample, this clone turned up a few times. The CDR3 DNA reads TGTGCCACCGCGCAGGGGTTGTCTGGGGCCAACGTCCTGACTTTC. This codes for CATAQGLSGANVLTF. The chain uses TRBV19 and TRBJ2-6; tentative D call: TRBD1 (6 bases). The CDR3 covers 15 residues. Germline lookup yields CDR1 LNHDA and CDR2 SQIVND (reference sequence). Trimming cost V 10 bases and J 1 base, with 14 bases left between them.

The chain has TRBV5-1 and TRBJ2-1; TRBD1 matches 8 bases. Per germline, CDR1 SGHRS and CDR2 YFSETQ. V lost 4 bases to trimming and J lost 1 base; unmatched junction nucleotides: 7. This CDR3 contains 16 residues. CDR3 region: CASSLGQGVSYNEQFF. Here the CDR3 DNA reads TGCGCCAGCAGCCTTGGACAGGGTGTGTCCTACAATGAGCAGTTCTTC. Complete variable domain (other parts from reference TRBV5-1 and TRBJ2-1): KAGVTQTPRYLIKTRGQQVTLSCSPISGHRSVSWYQQTPGQGLQFLFEYFSETQRNKGNFPGRFSGRQFSNSRSEMNVSTLELGDSALYLCASSLGQGVSYNEQFFGPGTRLTVL.

The V and J genes are TRBV28 and TRBJ1-2; D not certain. The CDR3 totals 13 residues. Germline CDR1 and CDR2: MDHEN and SYDVKM. V lost 7 bases to trimming and J lost 0 bases, with 9 bases between them. The CDR3 bases are TGTGCCAGCATTACATCCGCTAACTATGGCTACACCTTC. Translation gives CASITSANYGYTF.

V is TRBV2 and J is TRBJ1-2, with D possibly TRBD1 on 6 matching bases. CDR1 SNHLY and CDR2 FYNNEI come from the germline V gene. The V and J ends lost 5 bases and 5 bases respectively, with 12 bases between them. The length of the CDR3 is 13 residues. The CDR3 reads CASSRGRGYGYTF. The CDR3 DNA is TGTGCCAGCAGTCGAGGCAGGGGATATGGCTACACCTTC.

The V gene is TRBV6-1, the J gene TRBJ1-4; no clear D. CDR1 and CDR2 from the germline V gene are MNHNS and SASEGT. V dropped 1 base and J dropped 7 bases, with 16 bases sitting between them. This CDR3 spans 16 amino acids. This CDR3 is CASSEEEPAYGEKLFF. CDR3 DNA sequence: TGTGCCAGCAGTGAAGAAGAACCTGCCTATGGTGAAAAACTGTTTTTT.

This chain links TRBV5-1 with TRBJ2-1; D not certain. The germline V gene encodes CDR1 SGHRS and CDR2 YFSETQ. CDR3 length: 14 residues. V was trimmed by 0 bases and J by 5 bases, leaving 9 bases between them. The CDR3 DNA sequence: TGCGCCAGCAGCTTGGACTCGACTGACAATGAGCAGTTCTTC. Protein product: CASSLDSTDNEQFF.

In nucleotides, the CDR3 is TGTGCCAGCCCCCCGGACAGGGCGACTGAAGCTTTCTTT. It specifies CASPPDRATEAFF. This rearrangement joins TRBV6-5 to TRBJ1-1; the match to TRBD1 covers 8 bases. The CDR3 loop spans 13 amino acids. J gave up 5 bases and V 8 bases, and 7 bases lay outside the gene matches. Per germline, CDR1 MNHEY and CDR2 SVGAGI.

This rearrangement joins TRBV6-5 to TRBJ2-3, with a weak D call TRBD1 (5 bases). The germline CDR1 and CDR2 sequences are MNHEY and SVGAGI. The V end was cut by 0 bases, the J end by 4 bases, with 11 bases between. The CDR3 is 15 amino acids. The CDR3 sequence: CASSYSGRVSDTQYF. As DNA, the CDR3 is TGTGCCAGCAGTTACTCGGGCAGGGTATCAGATACGCAGTATTTT.

This chain uses TRBV29-1 with TRBJ1-1; D remains ambiguous. V lost 2 bases and J lost 4, with 8 bases in between. In germline, CDR1 is SQVTM, CDR2 ANQGSEA. The CDR3 length is 12 residues. The CDR3 coding sequence is TGCAGCGTTGAACTAGGGAGCACTGAAGCTTTCTTT. Its translation is CSVELGSTEAFF. Based on the CDR3 plus reference TRBV29-1 and TRBJ1-1, the full variable domain is SAVISQKPSRDICQRGTSLTIQCQVDSQVTMMFWYRQQPGQSLTLIATANQGSEATYESGFVIDKFPISRPNLTFSTLTVSNMSPEDSSIYLCSVELGSTEAFFGQGTRLTVV.

J is TRBJ1-2 and V is TRBV6-6; D possibly corresponds to TRBD1 (6 bases). Trimming cost V 6 bases and J 3 bases, with 14 bases left between them. This CDR3 comprises 14 residues. CDR1 is MNHNY and CDR2 is SVGAGI in the germline V gene (reference sequence). The CDR3 reads CASSNRAGDYGYTF. The DNA of the CDR3 is TGTGCCAGCAGCAACAGGGCTGGAGACTATGGCTACACCTTC.

The V and J genes are TRBV24-1 and TRBJ2-7, with D possibly TRBD2 on 5 matching bases. Looked up from germline, CDR1 is KGHDR and CDR2 is SFDVKD. V lost 4 bases to trimming and J lost 5 bases, with 23 bases between them. The CDR3 extends over 17 amino acids. The DNA for the CDR3 is TGTGCCACCAGTGACCCGACCCCGATTGTCTCGGGGAACGAGCAGTACTTC. Encoded protein: CATSDPTPIVSGNEQYF.

The chain carries TRBV4-2 and TRBJ2-2, with 8 bases that match TRBD2. The CDR3 totals 16 residues. Germline V gives CDR1 LGHNA, CDR2 YNFKEQ. The J segment lost 4 bases and the V segment lost 1 base, leaving 5 bases of the junction unmatched. The CDR3 nucleotides read TGTGCCAGCAGCCAAGGTCTGCTAGCGGGCACCGGGGAGCTGTTTTTT. Protein: CASSQGLLAGTGELFF.

V and J are TRBV19 and TRBJ1-5, with 7 bases that match TRBD1. From germline, CDR1 is LNHDA and CDR2 SQIVND (reference sequence). The CDR3 consists of 18 residues. V dropped 1 base and J dropped 4; count of bases not matched to a gene: 13. The CDR3 region is CASSIGHLGGSHNQPQHF. The CDR3 coding sequence is TGTGCCAGTAGTATAGGCCATCTAGGGGGCTCTCATAATCAGCCCCAGCATTTT.

This clone was counted only a few times. This chain uses TRBV2 with TRBJ2-7, with 10 bases fitting TRBD2. The CDR3 extends over 14 amino acids. Germline-derived CDR1 and CDR2 are SNHLY and FYNNEI. V trimming: 10 bases; J trimming: 2 bases; junction bases outside the gene matches: 8. The DNA for the CDR3 is TGTGCCACCAGCCGGACTAGCGGAACCTACGAGCAGTACTTC. It specifies CATSRTSGTYEQYF.

This clone was recorded once. The chain combines TRBV3-1 (or the pseudogene TRBV3-2) with TRBJ2-1, with 15 bases fitting TRBD2. V was pared by 4 bases and J by 16 bases, with 5 bases of the junction left unmatched. Germline CDR1 is LGHDT and CDR2 is YNNKEL (reference sequence). This CDR3 contains 13 residues. The CDR3 protein is CASSRGLAGGLFF. In DNA form, the CDR3 reads TGTGCCAGCAGCCGAGGACTAGCGGGGGGGCTTTTCTTC.

This clone was detected a few times. The J gene is TRBJ2-5, the V gene TRBV19, with 10 bases lining up with TRBD2. Germline CDR1 is LNHDA and CDR2 is SQIVND (reference sequence). The length of the CDR3 is 13 residues. The V segment lost 6 bases and the J segment 4 bases; nucleotides outside the gene matches: 2. The CDR3 here is CASRTSGPETQYF. CDR3 in DNA: TGTGCCAGTAGGACTAGCGGGCCAGAGACCCAGTACTTC. The entire variable domain, with the rest obtained from reference TRBV19 and TRBJ2-5, is as follows: DGGITQSPKYLFRKEGQNVTLSCEQNLNHDAMYWYRQDPGQGLRLIYYSQIVNDFQKGDIAEGYSVSREKKESFPLTVTSAQKNPTAFYLCASRTSGPETQYFGPGTRLLVL.

This chain uses TRBV6-5 with TRBJ1-2, with D uncertain. Germline V gene data show CDR1 as MNHEY and CDR2 as SVGAGI. The CDR3 has 14 amino acids. Deletions cut 6 bases from V and 2 bases from J, with 13 bases between. The CDR3: CASRRFSVNYGYTF. The CDR3, as DNA: TGTGCCAGCAGGCGCTTCTCGGTCAACTATGGCTACACCTTC.

The V and J genes are TRBV27 and TRBJ2-1; D gene unclear. Trimming shortened V by 3 bases and J by 6 bases, and 12 bases separated the two germline ends. Germline assignment: CDR1 MNHEY and CDR2 SMNVEV (reference sequence). CDR3 length equals 14 residues. The CDR3: CASSLNSHGNEQFF. The CDR3 coding sequence is TGTGCCAGCAGTTTGAACTCCCACGGCAATGAGCAGTTCTTC.

J is TRBJ2-3 and V is TRBV25-1; possibly TRBD1 for D (6 bases). The CDR3 totals 14 residues. Per germline, CDR1 MGHDK and CDR2 SYGVNS. Trimming took 6 bases from V and 4 from J, leaving 14 bases between them. CDR3 in amino acids: CASRDSLMADTQYF. DNA of the CDR3: TGTGCCAGCAGGGACAGCCTGATGGCAGATACGCAGTATTTT.

CDR3: CASSFPGQFTEAFF. CDR3 sequence (DNA): TGTGCCAGCAGCTTCCCGGGACAGTTCACTGAAGCTTTCTTT. The chain recombines TRBV5-6 with TRBJ1-1; 7 bases line up with TRBD1. This CDR3 spans 14 amino acids. V gave up 2 bases and J gave up 4 bases; unmatched junction bases: 5. In germline, CDR1 is SGHDT, CDR2 YYEEEE.

CDR3 in DNA: TGTGCCAGCAGTGAAGAGAGGGTTGAGACCCAGTACTTC. Translation: CASSEERVETQYF. This chain joins TRBV2 and TRBJ2-5, with D possibly being TRBD2 (5 bases). Between the trimmed V and J ends, which lost 1 base and 5 bases, there was a span of 8 bases. The CDR3 runs 13 residues. CDR1 is SNHLY and CDR2 is FYNNEI in the germline V gene. Full variable domain (missing parts from reference TRBV2 and TRBJ2-5): EPEVTQTPSHQVTQMGQEVILRCVPISNHLYFYWYRQILGQKVEFLVSFYNNEISEKSEIFDDQFSVERPDGSNFTLKIRSTKLEDSAMYFCASSEERVETQYFGPGTRLLVL.

V is TRBV4-2 and J is TRBJ2-1, with TRBD2 identical over 7 bases. V lost 1 base to trimming and J lost 8 bases; unmatched junction nucleotides: 14. This CDR3 is built from 17 residues. CDR1 LGHNA and CDR2 YNFKEQ come from the germline V gene. The CDR3: CASSQGERGTGWDEQFF. The CDR3 DNA sequence: TGTGCCAGCAGCCAAGGAGAGCGGGGTACGGGCTGGGATGAGCAGTTCTTC.

The chain combines TRBV27 with TRBJ2-1; TRBD1 matches at 9 bases. This CDR3 is 14 amino acids long. Looked up from germline, CDR1 is MNHEY and CDR2 is SMNVEV (reference sequence). The ends lost 7 bases at V and 8 bases at J; junction bases unmatched: 9. As DNA, the CDR3 is TGTGCCAGCACCACCGGGACAGGGTTCGATGAGCAGTTCTTC. It encodes CASTTGTGFDEQFF.

This clone came up once. The V and J genes are TRBV7-2 and TRBJ1-5, with 12 bases fitting TRBD1. This CDR3 is 15 amino acids long. Unmatched junction bases numbered 4, after V lost 5 bases and J lost 5 bases. The germline CDR1 and CDR2 sequences are SGHTA and FQGNSA. The CDR3 sequence: CASSGDRGRDQPQHF. CDR3 DNA sequence: TGTGCCAGCAGCGGGGACAGGGGGCGAGATCAGCCCCAGCATTTT.

The chain recombines TRBV5-4 with TRBJ2-2; TRBD2 agrees at 7 bases. Germline V gives CDR1 SGHNT, CDR2 YYREEE (reference sequence). CDR3 length: 15 residues. V was clipped by 0 bases and J by 5 bases; unmatched bases: 4. The CDR3 nucleotides read TGTGCCAGCAGCTTGGTGGCGGGGGATACCGGGGAGCTGTTTTTT. Translated, it gives CASSLVAGDTGELFF.

The chain uses TRBV11-2 and TRBJ2-3, with a tentative D call TRBD2 (6 bases). The germline gives CDR1 SGHAT, CDR2 FQNNGV. The CDR3 is made up of 14 amino acids. V was trimmed by 4 bases and J by 6 bases, leaving 14 bases between them. This CDR3 is CASSSNSGGDTQYF. As DNA, the CDR3 is TGTGCCAGCAGCTCAAATAGCGGAGGGGATACGCAGTATTTT.

The gene calls are TRBV12-3 or TRBV12-4 and TRBJ1-6; a weak D match, TRBD1 (5 bases). CDR3 length: 12 residues. V dropped 6 bases and J dropped 10 bases, with 10 bases sitting between them. The CDR3 DNA follows: TGTGCCAGCAGCTCCCCAGGGTCACCCCTCCACTTT. Protein sequence: CASSSPGSPLHF.